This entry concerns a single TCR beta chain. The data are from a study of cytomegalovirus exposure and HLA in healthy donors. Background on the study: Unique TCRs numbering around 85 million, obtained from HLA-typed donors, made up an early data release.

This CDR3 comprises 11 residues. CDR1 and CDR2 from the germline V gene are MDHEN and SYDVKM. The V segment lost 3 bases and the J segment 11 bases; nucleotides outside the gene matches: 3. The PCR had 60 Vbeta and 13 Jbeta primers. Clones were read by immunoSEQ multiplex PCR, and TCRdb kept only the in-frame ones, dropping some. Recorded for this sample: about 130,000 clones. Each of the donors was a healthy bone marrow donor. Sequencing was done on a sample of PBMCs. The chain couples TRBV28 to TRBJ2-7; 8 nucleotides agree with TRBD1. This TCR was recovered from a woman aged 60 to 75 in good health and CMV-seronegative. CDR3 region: CASSFRTGKYF. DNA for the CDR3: TGTGCCAGCAGTTTCCGGACAGGGAAGTACTTC.